Listed below are T cell receptor beta chains from one sample, sequenced in a study of T cell responses to AZD1222 COVID-19 vaccine. Clones were read by immunoSEQ multiplex PCR, and TCRdb kept only the in-frame ones, dropping some. The sample lists around 120,000 clones; about 85% were seen once. The specimen comprised peripheral blood, sampled 28 days after the second AZD1222 dose. These receptors were taken from an adult who received the AZD1222 COVID-19 vaccine. Each CDR3 is given with its conserved first and last residue. Each record gives: D gene, clone size, J gene, V gene, CDR3 DNA, CDR3 protein. D genes are given only for firm matches. Clone size is shown for a subset of rows, as once, few, many or a class of expanded clone.

d_call: -
clone_size: -
j_call: TRBJ1-4
v_call: TRBV28
cdr3_nt: TGTGCCAGCAGCCCCGGAGGGGATCCGGGAGAAAAACTGTTTTTT
cdr3_aa: CASSPGGDPGEKLFF

d_call: -
clone_size: -
j_call: TRBJ1-1
v_call: TRBV24-1
cdr3_nt: TGTGCCACCAGTGATGATCCGGGGACTGAAGCTTTCTTT
cdr3_aa: CATSDDPGTEAFF

d_call: -
clone_size: few
j_call: TRBJ1-1
v_call: TRBV2
cdr3_nt: TGTGCCAGGGATGGACGGGGGGATCGGAGTGAAGCTTTCTTT
cdr3_aa: CARDGRGDRSEAFF

d_call: -
clone_size: medium-sized
j_call: TRBJ1-2
v_call: TRBV4-2
cdr3_nt: TGTGCCAGCAGCCAAGTCTGGGGCGACACCTATGGCTACACCTTC
cdr3_aa: CASSQVWGDTYGYTF

d_call: TRBD2
clone_size: few
j_call: TRBJ2-5
v_call: TRBV28
cdr3_nt: TGTGCCAGCAGCGTAGCGGGAGGGCCAACAGAGACCCAGTACTTC
cdr3_aa: CASSVAGGPTETQYF

d_call: -
clone_size: -
j_call: TRBJ1-1
v_call: TRBV6-4
cdr3_nt: TGTGCCAGCAGCGGGGCTACTCCGAACACTGAAGCTTTCTTT
cdr3_aa: CASSGATPNTEAFF

d_call: TRBD1
clone_size: -
j_call: TRBJ1-2
v_call: TRBV5-4
cdr3_nt: TGTGCCAGCAGCGGCCGGGACAGGGTTTTAAACTATGGCTACACCTTC
cdr3_aa: CASSGRDRVLNYGYTF

d_call: -
clone_size: once
j_call: TRBJ2-1
v_call: TRBV7-8
cdr3_nt: TGTGCCAGCAGCTTATCGGGAGCCGACTACAATGAGCAGTTCTTC
cdr3_aa: CASSLSGADYNEQFF

d_call: -
clone_size: once
j_call: TRBJ2-1
v_call: TRBV5-1
cdr3_nt: TGCGCCAGCAGCTTGGTTATGGGACAAGACAATGAGCAGTTCTTC
cdr3_aa: CASSLVMGQDNEQFF

d_call: -
clone_size: -
j_call: TRBJ2-3
v_call: TRBV6-6
cdr3_nt: TGTGCCAGCAGTTATCGGGGATCGAACACAGATACGCAGTATTTT
cdr3_aa: CASSYRGSNTDTQYF

d_call: -
clone_size: -
j_call: TRBJ2-2
v_call: TRBV29-1
cdr3_nt: TGCAGCGTTGAAGATCAGGGGAACGGGGAGCTGTTTTTT
cdr3_aa: CSVEDQGNGELFF

d_call: TRBD2
clone_size: -
j_call: TRBJ2-7
v_call: TRBV28
cdr3_nt: TGTGCCAGCAGTTTTGCTCTGGGCGGGAGGAGCTCCTACGAGCAGTACTTC
cdr3_aa: CASSFALGGRSSYEQYF

d_call: -
clone_size: -
j_call: TRBJ1-3
v_call: TRBV4-1
cdr3_nt: TGCGCCAGCAGCCAAGGGGAGGGACCGGGAAACACCATATATTTT
cdr3_aa: CASSQGEGPGNTIYF